The TCR beta chain described here comes from a study of blood T cells in healthy people across ages. In the study overall: Per two T cells, about one barcoded beta molecule was captured through template switching. Study results and caveats: When set beside aged donors, long-lived donors presented more naive CD4+ cells and higher diversity.

The CDR3 has 16 residues. V lost 4 bases and J lost 8; bases outside the gene matches: 9. Germline lookup yields CDR1 SGHRS and CDR2 YFSETQ. Next came a second PCR, run for about 6 to 11 cycles, which used a sample-barcoded 5' primer along with a J-beta primer mix. TCRdb passed the 5' RACE reads through MiXCR, listing each CDR3 protein once. This table holds around 900,000 distinct CDR3 sequences, less than 35% found once. This clonotype has only a few counts. Its matching antigen is unknown. This sequence was found in a woman of 80 years or more in good health. Material for sequencing was blood. The genes are TRBV5-1 and TRBJ1-6, with 10 bases that match TRBD1. The CDR3 is CASSRSGTGEDSPLHF. The DNA of the CDR3 is TGCGCCAGCAGCCGTTCCGGGACAGGGGAGGATTCACCCCTCCACTTT.